This TCR beta chain was observed in a study of blood T cell repertoires in COVID-19. Study details: Samples came from the United States, Italy and Spain, spanning acute and convalescent COVID-19. From T cells, B-cell-depleted T cells, or PBMCs came the material, which was cDNA or gDNA.

In the original analysis: Amplification of reference gene primers provided the estimated nucleated cell counts. Produced via immunoSEQ multiplex PCR; TCRdb's table is partial and in-frame only. V and J calls and clone size come straight from that table; D and trimming were deduced from the DNA. The table records about 150,000 clones, around 90% of them present only once. Trimming took 4 bases from V and 2 from J; bases not matched to a gene: 6. Looked up from germline, CDR1 is KGHSH and CDR2 is LQKENI. The CDR3 is 15 amino acids. This clonotype was obtained from a woman in her sixties with active or convalescent COVID-19. The V and J genes are TRBV18 and TRBJ2-3, with 7 nucleotides matching TRBD1. Sequenced material: peripheral blood. The CDR3 DNA reads as TGTGCCAGCTCACAGACAGGGACGACCACAGATACGCAGTATTTT. Residues: CASSQTGTTTDTQYF. Together with reference TRBV18 and TRBJ2-3, the CDR3 gives the full variable domain: NAGVMQNPRHLVRRRGQEARLRCSPMKGHSHVYWYRQLPEEGLKFMVYLQKENIIDESGMPKERFSAEFPKEGPSILRIQQVVRGDSAAYFCASSQTGTTTDTQYFGPGTRLTVL.